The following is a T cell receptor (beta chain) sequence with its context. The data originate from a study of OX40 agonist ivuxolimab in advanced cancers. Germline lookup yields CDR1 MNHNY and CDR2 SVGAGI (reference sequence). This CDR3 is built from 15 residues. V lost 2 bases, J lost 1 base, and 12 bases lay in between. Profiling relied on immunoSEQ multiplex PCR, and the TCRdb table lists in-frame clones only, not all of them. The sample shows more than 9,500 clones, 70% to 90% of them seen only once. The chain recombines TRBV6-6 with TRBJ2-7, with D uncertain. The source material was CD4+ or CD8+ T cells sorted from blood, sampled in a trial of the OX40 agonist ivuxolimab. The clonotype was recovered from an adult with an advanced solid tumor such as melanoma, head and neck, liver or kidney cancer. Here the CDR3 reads CASSYELGSSYEQYF. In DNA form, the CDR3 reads TGTGCCAGCAGTTACGAATTGGGAAGTTCCTACGAGCAGTACTTC.